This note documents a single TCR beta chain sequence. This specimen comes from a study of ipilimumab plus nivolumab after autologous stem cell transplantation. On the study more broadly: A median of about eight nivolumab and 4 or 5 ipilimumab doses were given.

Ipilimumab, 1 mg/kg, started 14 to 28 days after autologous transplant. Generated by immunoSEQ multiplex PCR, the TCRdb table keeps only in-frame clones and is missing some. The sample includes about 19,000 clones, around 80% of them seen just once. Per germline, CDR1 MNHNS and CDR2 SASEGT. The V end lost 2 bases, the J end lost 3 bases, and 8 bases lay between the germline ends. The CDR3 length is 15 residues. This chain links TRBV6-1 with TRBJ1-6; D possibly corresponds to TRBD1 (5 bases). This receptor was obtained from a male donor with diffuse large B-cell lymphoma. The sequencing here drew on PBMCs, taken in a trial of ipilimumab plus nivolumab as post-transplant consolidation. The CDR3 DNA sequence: TGTGCCAGCAGTGAAAGGGACTACTATAATTCACCCCTCCACTTT. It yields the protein CASSERDYYNSPLHF.